A single sample is the source of the 2 T cell receptor beta chains below, sequenced in a study of post-analysis software for immune sequencing data. Which antigens these TCRs recognize remains unknown. Prepared TCR beta cDNA libraries contained unique molecular identifiers. Each CDR3 protein gets one entry after TCRdb re-called the PCR reads with MiXCR. Among about 820,000 distinct CDR3 sequences listed, roughly 50% were seen once. Broader study findings: Compared with controls, patients had more of 4 to 6 TRBV segments, including TRBV5-6, TRBV5-1 and TRBV20-1.

The sequenced sample consisted of blood. Receptors originate from a girl aged 5 to 17 with multiple sclerosis.

The table lists this clonotype with a few counts. The chain carries TRBV18 and TRBJ2-5, with TRBD1 matching 10 bases. TRBJ2-7 explains the end of the DNA better; the J call may be wrong. The CDR3 length is 14 residues. Per the germline V gene, CDR1 is KGHSH and CDR2 is LQKENI. The CDR3 DNA is TGTGCCAGCTCAACCTCTGACAGGGGGCACGAGCAGTACTTC. This encodes CASSTSDRGHEQYF.

This chain links TRBV20-1 with TRBJ2-1; TRBD2 agrees at 10 bases. The V gene end was trimmed by 1 base and the J gene end by 0 bases; junction bases not matched to a gene: 3. The CDR3 contains 16 residues. The germline V gene encodes CDR1 DFQATT and CDR2 SNEGSKA (reference sequence). The DNA of the CDR3 is TGCAGTGCTAGAGCTCCTAGCGGGGGCTCCTACAATGAGCAGTTCTTC. Protein: CSARAPSGGSYNEQFF.